The present entry profiles one TCR beta chain with its context. Its antigen is unknown. The data originate from a study of graft-versus-host responses after intestinal transplantation. Study context: Each recipient received a multivisceral, liver-intestinal, or isolated intestinal graft. Among the recipients, all got anti-thymocyte globulin induction and then tacrolimus and steroids for roughly three years. Study observations and caveats: Elevated graft-versus-host to host-versus-graft clonal ratios in allografts were recorded for patients with graft-donor T cell macrochimerism.

TCRdb's table, derived via immunoSEQ multiplex PCR, lists solely in-frame clones and lacks some. The table lists more than 70,000 clones, around 84% of them singletons. Trimming stripped 4 bases from V and 4 bases from J, with 22 bases between. CDR1 WSHSY and CDR2 SAAADI come from the germline V gene. This CDR3 has 17 residues. The sample in question was unstimulated CD4+ T cells sorted from spleen or lymph node cells, obtained before intestinal transplant. This chain joins TRBV10-2 and TRBJ1-2, with TRBD1 as a possible D gene (5 bases). The clonotype comes from a human donor who received an intestinal transplant. The CDR3 loop reads CASSGNYRDSVIYGYTF. CDR3 nucleotides: TGCGCCAGCAGTGGGAATTACCGGGACTCCGTAATCTATGGCTACACCTTC.